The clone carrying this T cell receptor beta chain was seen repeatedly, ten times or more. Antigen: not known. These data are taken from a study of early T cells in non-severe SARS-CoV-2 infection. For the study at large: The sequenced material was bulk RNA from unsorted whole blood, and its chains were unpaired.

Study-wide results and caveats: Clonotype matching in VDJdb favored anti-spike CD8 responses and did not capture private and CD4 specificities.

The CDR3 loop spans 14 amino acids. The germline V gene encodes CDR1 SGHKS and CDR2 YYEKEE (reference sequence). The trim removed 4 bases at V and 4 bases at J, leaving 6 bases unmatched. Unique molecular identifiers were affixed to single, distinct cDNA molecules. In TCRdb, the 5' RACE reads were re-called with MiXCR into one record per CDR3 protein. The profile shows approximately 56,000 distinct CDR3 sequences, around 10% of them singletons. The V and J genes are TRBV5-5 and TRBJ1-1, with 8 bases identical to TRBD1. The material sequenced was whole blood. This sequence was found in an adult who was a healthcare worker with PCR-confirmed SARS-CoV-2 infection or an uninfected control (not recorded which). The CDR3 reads CASSGQGGGTEAFF. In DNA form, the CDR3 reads TGTGCCAGCAGCGGACAGGGAGGTGGCACTGAAGCTTTCTTT.